The 27 T cell receptor beta chains listed next were all sequenced from one sample in a study of blood T cells in healthy people across ages. PCR was performed a second time for 7 to 11 cycles using a sample-barcoded 5' primer and a J-beta primer mix. Using its own MiXCR run on the 5' RACE reads, TCRdb lists one record per CDR3 protein. This sample yields over 600,000 distinct CDR3 sequences, of which just over 55% are seen a single time; roughly 26% belongs to the top ten. Input material: blood. These receptors came from a man aged 35 to 55 in good health.

This clonotype has a handful of counts. The chain couples TRBV10-3 to TRBJ2-7; 8 bases fit TRBD1. V shed 6 bases and J 2 bases; nucleotides not matched to a gene: 6. CDR1 ENHRY and CDR2 SYGVKD come from the germline V gene. This CDR3 has 14 residues. CDR3 residues: CAISGTGETYEQYF. CDR3 nucleotide sequence: TGTGCCATCAGCGGGACAGGAGAAACCTACGAGCAGTACTTC.

This chain links TRBV7-3 with TRBJ2-5; D is perhaps TRBD1 or TRBD2 (6 bases each). The CDR3 extends over 14 amino acids. V lost 3 bases and J 11 bases, leaving 19 bases between the germline ends. Germline values: CDR1 SGHTA, CDR2 FQGTGA. The CDR3 protein is CASSFMGGTGEQYF. The CDR3 DNA reads TGTGCCAGCAGCTTCATGGGGGGCACCGGTGAGCAGTACTTC. The variable domain in full, completed from reference TRBV7-3 and TRBJ2-5, reads GAGVSQTPSNKVTEKGKYVELRCDPISGHTALYWYRQSLGQGPEFLIYFQGTGAADDSGLPNDRFFAVRPEGSVSTLKIQRTERGDSAVYLCASSFMGGTGEQYFGPGTRLLVL.

V and J are TRBV28 and TRBJ2-7; 10 nucleotides agree with TRBD2. Germline lookup yields CDR1 MDHEN and CDR2 SYDVKM. The CDR3 has 14 amino acids. V dropped 8 bases and J dropped 2; count of bases not matched to a gene: 6. CDR3 sequence (DNA): TGTGCCAGCGGGGAAGCGGGAGGGCCCTACGAGCAGTACTTC. Amino acid sequence: CASGEAGGPYEQYF.

V gene TRBV5-1 combines with J gene TRBJ2-1; D is unresolved. The CDR3 has 13 amino acids. Per the germline V gene, CDR1 is SGHRS and CDR2 is YFSETQ. V gave up 1 base and J gave up 8 bases, with 10 bases separating them. The CDR3 region is CASSLLGSDEQFF. The CDR3, as DNA: TGCGCCAGCAGCTTGTTGGGGTCGGATGAGCAGTTCTTC.

The gene calls are TRBV5-5 and TRBJ2-7; 7 nucleotides line up with TRBD1. Losses at the gene ends were 7 bases for V and 2 bases for J; bases not matched to a gene: 3. The CDR3 sequence is 12 residues long. The germline V gene encodes CDR1 SGHKS and CDR2 YYEKEE (reference sequence). The CDR3 here is CASDRDTYEQYF. The DNA of the CDR3 is TGTGCCAGCGACAGGGATACCTACGAGCAGTACTTC.

Details on this clonotype: A read error may account for a junction end that differs from germline. The genes are TRBV29-1 and TRBJ2-1; no firm D call. The CDR3 loop spans 12 amino acids. In germline, CDR1 is SQVTM, CDR2 ANQGSEA. The DNA for the CDR3 is TGCAGCGTCGAAAGCTGGAACAATGAACAGTTCTTC. Its protein product is CSVESWNNEQFF.

The J gene is TRBJ1-2, the V gene TRBV4-3; D unresolved. Trimming stripped 4 bases from V and 0 bases from J, with 15 bases between. CDR3 size: 16 residues. Germline CDR1 and CDR2: LGHNA and YSLEER. The CDR3 DNA reads as TGCGCCAGCAGCCCCACGCCGGACGGAACTAACTATGGCTACACCTTC. This translates into CASSPTPDGTNYGYTF.

The chain combines TRBV7-8 with TRBJ1-5; tentatively, D is TRBD1 (5 bases). Trimming took off 5 bases at V and 7 bases at J, with 21 bases between the two ends. Germline values: CDR1 SGHVS, CDR2 FQNEAQ. This CDR3 is built from 16 residues. For the CDR3, the DNA is TGTGCCAGCAGCCCCGAGGGAGGGGTGGTAGGGCAGCCCCAGCATTTT. Protein: CASSPEGGVVGQPQHF. The whole variable domain, filled in from reference TRBV7-8 and TRBJ1-5, reads GAGVSQSPRYKVAKRGQDVALRCDPISGHVSLFWYQQALGQGPEFLTYFQNEAQLDKSGLPSDRFFAERPEGSVSTLKIQRTQQEDSAVYLCASSPEGGVVGQPQHFGDGTRLSIL.

This clonotype was seen more than once but under ten times. This chain links TRBV12-3 or TRBV12-4 with TRBJ2-3; D call uncertain. Deletions cut 6 bases from V and 0 bases from J, with 4 bases between. This CDR3 comprises 12 residues. CDR3 region: CASRYSTDTQYF. For the CDR3, the DNA is TGTGCCAGCAGATATAGCACAGATACGCAGTATTTT.

This clonotype was picked up many times. J is TRBJ1-6 and V is TRBV7-2; no reliable D call. The germline V and J ends were trimmed by 3 bases and 4 bases, with 7 bases remaining between them. Per germline, CDR1 SGHTA and CDR2 FQGNSA. The CDR3 runs 14 residues. The CDR3 bases are TGTGCCAGCAGCTTCGAAAGATATAATTCACCCCTCCACTTT. It translates to CASSFERYNSPLHF.

The chain uses TRBV20-1 and TRBJ2-3, with D perhaps matching TRBD2 (6 bases). Germline CDR1 is DFQATT and CDR2 is SNEGSKA (reference sequence). Trimming cost V 0 bases and J 6 bases, with 16 bases left between them. This CDR3 region has 15 residues. CDR3 nucleotides: TGCAGTGCTAGAGATCTCGGGGCGGGGCGCGATACGCAGTATTTT. Translated, it gives CSARDLGAGRDTQYF.

The sample holds one count of this clonotype. The V gene is TRBV19, the J gene TRBJ2-4; TRBD1 might be the D (5 bases). Gene TRBJ2-5 matches the end of the DNA better, so the J call may be wrong. CDR3 length: 15 amino acids. Germline CDR1 reads LNHDA; CDR2 reads SQIVND (reference sequence). The CDR3 spells CASSIIKGLVETQYF. The CDR3 bases are TGTGCCAGTAGTATTATTAAGGGGTTAGTCGAGACCCAGTACTTC.

This clonotype has more than one count but fewer than ten. The chain couples TRBV29-1 to TRBJ2-7, with 7 bases aligning to TRBD2. Germline CDR1 SQVTM, CDR2 ANQGSEA. There are 13 residues in the CDR3. Trimming took 5 bases from V and 1 from J; bases not matched to a gene: 5. CDR3 region: CSVKGGRSYEQYF. Here the CDR3 DNA reads TGCAGCGTTAAGGGCGGGAGATCCTACGAGCAGTACTTC.

This rearrangement joins TRBV7-3 to TRBJ1-5; 7 nucleotides align to TRBD1. The CDR3 loop spans 20 amino acids. J was trimmed by 10 bases and V by 5 bases; bases with no gene match: 29. CDR1 and CDR2 from the germline V gene are SGHTA and FQGTGA. CDR3 DNA sequence: TGTGCCAGCAGCATCTTGGGTGAAGGAAGGGGGCAGGGGCTGGTTAGCCCCCAGCATTTT. The encoded protein is CASSILGEGRGQGLVSPQHF.

The J gene is TRBJ1-2, the V gene TRBV28; D unresolved. V lost 6 bases and J 1 base, leaving 9 bases between the germline ends. The CDR3 covers 13 residues. Per germline, CDR1 MDHEN and CDR2 SYDVKM. Here the CDR3 reads CASRPTDNYGYTF. The CDR3 coding sequence is TGTGCCAGCAGACCCACCGATAACTATGGCTACACCTTC.

CDR3 sequence reads: CASSSPGSPSYEQYF. The CDR3 coding sequence is TGTGCCAGCTCCAGCCCAGGGAGCCCCTCCTACGAGCAGTACTTC. The chain combines TRBV12-3 or TRBV12-4 with TRBJ2-7; either TRBD1 or TRBD2 may fit D (5 bases each). V gave up 8 bases and J gave up 0 bases, with 17 bases separating them. The CDR3 loop spans 15 amino acids.

CDR3 in amino acids: CSASSGERRPGANVLTF. The DNA for the CDR3 is TGCAGTGCTAGCTCAGGGGAGCGACGCCCTGGGGCCAACGTCCTGACTTTC. The chain uses TRBV20-1 and TRBJ2-6, with D tentatively TRBD1 (6 bases). The CDR3 is 17 amino acids. V lost 3 bases, J lost 2 bases, and 17 bases lay in between. The germline V gene encodes CDR1 DFQATT and CDR2 SNEGSKA (reference sequence).

The rearrangement uses TRBV6-2 or TRBV6-3 and TRBJ2-1; the match to TRBD2 covers 10 bases. The CDR3 is 15 amino acids. The germline V gene encodes CDR1 MNHEY and CDR2 SVGEGT. With 6 bases clipped from V and 6 bases from J, the junction kept 8 bases outside the gene matches. Here the CDR3 reads CASRTLAGVPNEQFF. CDR3 bases: TGTGCCAGCAGAACCCTAGCGGGAGTCCCCAATGAGCAGTTCTTC.

This clonotype was observed a single time. This chain uses TRBV7-2 with TRBJ2-5, with 7 positions matching TRBD2. The junction had 2 bases not matched to a gene; V was cut back by 1 base and J by 3 bases. The CDR3 extends over 14 amino acids. Germline V CDR1 and CDR2: SGHTA, FQGNSA. The CDR3 DNA reads as TGTGCCAGCAGCTTAGATACTAGCGAAGAGACCCAGTACTTC. It translates to CASSLDTSEETQYF.

This rearrangement joins TRBV20-1 to TRBJ2-5; D gene uncertain. V was cut by 4 bases and J by 3 bases, with 0 bases left in between. The CDR3 totals 9 residues. Per germline, CDR1 DFQATT and CDR2 SNEGSKA (reference sequence). CDR3 in DNA: TGCAGTGCTAAAGAGACCCAGTACTTC. This translates into CSAKETQYF.

The V and J genes are TRBV28 and TRBJ2-3; possible D gene TRBD1, 6 bases. Trimming took off 7 bases at V and 2 bases at J, with 16 bases between the two ends. The CDR3 is 15 amino acids. The V gene's germline CDR1 is MDHEN and CDR2 SYDVKM. CDR3 nucleotide sequence: TGTGCCAGCACCCACGGGGACACATACACAGATACGCAGTATTTT. Its translation is CASTHGDTYTDTQYF.

The chain is built from TRBV25-1 and TRBJ2-7; D uncertain. Germline-derived CDR1 and CDR2 are MGHDK and SYGVNS. V gave up 10 bases and J gave up 4 bases, with 17 bases separating them. The length of the CDR3 is 13 residues. The CDR3 DNA reads as TGTGCCACCACCGGGTTAGCTACATACGAGCAGTACTTC. This gives the protein CATTGLATYEQYF.

The chain joins TRBV11-2 to TRBJ2-1, with TRBD2 matching 10 bases. The V segment lost 0 bases and the J segment 12 bases; nucleotides outside the gene matches: 5. This CDR3 region has 14 residues. Germline V CDR1 and CDR2: SGHAT, FQNNGV. CDR3 loop: CASSLDLAGVAQFF. In nucleotides, the CDR3 is TGTGCCAGCAGCTTAGATCTAGCGGGGGTTGCGCAGTTCTTC.

CDR3 sequence (DNA): TGCAGTGCTTATTCACTGGGACAGCAAGAGACCCAGTACTTC. It translates to CSAYSLGQQETQYF. The chain combines TRBV20-1 with TRBJ2-5; 7 bases are shared with TRBD1. The CDR3 length is 14 residues. Germline V gene sequence: CDR1 DFQATT, CDR2 SNEGSKA (reference sequence). The ends lost 5 bases at V and 2 bases at J; junction bases unmatched: 8.

V usage is TRBV6-2 or TRBV6-3 and J usage is TRBJ1-2; the D gene is possibly TRBD1 (5 bases). The CDR3 totals 15 residues. Trimming took off 6 bases at V and 6 bases at J, with 20 bases between the two ends. CDR1 MNHEY and CDR2 SVGEGT come from the germline V gene. CDR3 nucleotide sequence: TGTGCCAGCAGGGACGTACGACGTGGGGGAAATGGCTACACCTTC. It codes for CASRDVRRGGNGYTF.

This clonotype came up many times. J is TRBJ2-5 and V is TRBV5-1; the D gene could be TRBD1 or TRBD2 (5 bases each). CDR1 is SGHRS and CDR2 is YFSETQ in the germline V gene. V was trimmed by 2 bases and J by 4 bases, leaving 15 bases between them. The CDR3 is 15 amino acids. The CDR3 DNA sequence: TGCGCCAGCAGCTTTCGGTGGGACGTCCGAGAGACCCAGTACTTC. Amino acid sequence: CASSFRWDVRETQYF.

There are a few counts of this clonotype. The chain combines TRBV6-5 with TRBJ2-7; unclear D gene. Trimming removed 7 bases at V and 6 bases at J, with 19 bases between. Looked up from germline, CDR1 is MNHEY and CDR2 is SVGAGI. The CDR3 extends over 14 amino acids. For the CDR3, the DNA is TGTGCCAGCACCCTAAAAATTCTTGTGGGCGAGCAGTACTTC. Amino acids: CASTLKILVGEQYF.